These 27 T cell receptor beta chains share one sample of origin, sequenced in a study of Graves' ophthalmopathy and Graves' hyperthyroidism. RNA transcripts provided the template for amplifying TCR beta CDR3 regions. HTBI-primed first-round RT-PCR preceded second-round multiplex PCR. TCRdb called the multiplex PCR reads again in MiXCR, with one record for every CDR3 protein. The repertoire holds about 590,000 distinct CDR3 sequences, under 45% seen once, with around 4.6% in the top ten. Sequenced: peripheral blood or thyroid tissue (not recorded which). These TCRs come from an adult man with Graves' hyperthyroidism.

The rearrangement links TRBV6-1 to TRBJ2-5, with 9 bases aligning to TRBD1. The germline V gene encodes CDR1 MNHNS and CDR2 SASEGT. With V trimmed by 3 bases and J by 6 bases, 8 bases remained unmatched. This CDR3 is built from 15 residues. The CDR3 here is CASSDSRTGAKTQYF. CDR3 DNA sequence: TGTGCCAGCAGTGACTCCAGGACAGGGGCAAAGACCCAGTACTTC.

This clonotype has ten or more counts. The rearrangement links TRBV24-1 to TRBJ1-1, with D possibly matching TRBD1 (5 bases). CDR1 is KGHDR and CDR2 is SFDVKD in the germline V gene. CDR3 length: 13 amino acids. With 2 bases removed from V and 6 bases from J, the gap between germline ends came to 9 bases. CDR3 nucleotide sequence: TGTGCCACCAGTGATTGGAAGGGGTCTGAAGCTTTCTTT. It yields the protein CATSDWKGSEAFF.

CDR3 in amino acids: CASSWSPGQASYNEQFF. CDR3 coding DNA: TGTGCCAGCAGCTGGTCACCGGGACAGGCCTCCTACAATGAGCAGTTCTTC. The genes are TRBV7-9 and TRBJ2-1, with TRBD1 matching over 8 bases. After removal of 4 bases from V and 0 bases from J, the junction contained 8 bases not matched to a gene. The CDR3 covers 17 residues. The V gene's germline CDR1 is SEHNR and CDR2 FQNEAQ (reference sequence).

This clonotype was observed a single time. A read error may be the cause here, since a much bigger clone is one base away. V usage is TRBV5-1 and J usage is TRBJ1-1, with TRBD1 matching 7 bases. V shed 3 bases and J 6 bases; nucleotides not matched to a gene: 8. This CDR3 comprises 14 residues. CDR1 is SGHRS, CDR2 YFSETQ, per germline. CDR3 sequence: CASSYRQGDSEAFF. The DNA of the CDR3 is TGCGCCAGCAGCTACCGACAGGGAGACTCTGAAGCTTTCTTT.

The V gene is TRBV4-2, the J gene TRBJ1-1, with 8 bases aligning to TRBD1. Trimming cost V 1 base and J 6 bases; bases outside gene matches: 4. In germline, CDR1 is LGHNA, CDR2 YNFKEQ. The length of the CDR3 is 14 residues. CDR3 nucleotides: TGTGCCAGCAGCCAAGCCAGGGGGCGTTCTGAAGCTTTCTTT. Its translation is CASSQARGRSEAFF.

To note about this clonotype: This may arise from a read error, as a much more abundant clone is one base away. The chain has TRBV6-5 and TRBJ2-6; a possible D gene is TRBD1 (5 bases). CDR1 is MNHEY, CDR2 SVGAGI, per germline. The CDR3 totals 13 residues. CDR3 sequence: CASSYSGADVLTF. CDR3 sequence (DNA): TGTGCCAGCAGTTACTCTGGGGCCGACGTCCTGACTTTC.

This clonotype has a count of ten or more. The V and J genes are TRBV19 and TRBJ2-7, with D perhaps matching TRBD2 (5 bases). Trimming left V 4 bases short and J 1 base short, with 14 bases between. Germline-derived CDR1 and CDR2 are LNHDA and SQIVND (reference sequence). The CDR3 is made up of 15 amino acids. The CDR3 sequence: CASSTVASFSYEQYF. CDR3 DNA sequence: TGTGCCAGTAGTACCGTAGCGTCTTTTTCCTACGAGCAGTACTTC.

On this clonotype itself: One end of the junction is discordant with germline, which a read error may explain. The genes are TRBV7-2 and TRBJ2-3, with D tentatively TRBD2 (5 bases). Germline-derived CDR1 and CDR2 are SGHTA and FQGNSA. CDR3 length: 14 residues. The CDR3 loop is CASSLFGSTDTEYF. DNA for the CDR3: TGTGCCAGCAGCTTATTTGGGAGCACAGATACGGAGTATTTT.

The chain links TRBV5-1 to TRBJ2-3; 8 bases agree with TRBD2. The V gene's germline CDR1 is SGHRS and CDR2 YFSETQ. J lost 0 bases, V lost 5 bases, and 2 bases had no gene match. CDR3 length equals 14 residues. CDR3 sequence: CASSTSGSTDTQYF. The CDR3 DNA follows: TGCGCCAGCAGTACTAGCGGTAGCACAGATACGCAGTATTTT.

This clonotype was recorded at least ten times. The V call is TRBV5-4, the J call TRBJ1-2, with 7 bases lining up with TRBD1. Germline V gene sequence: CDR1 SGHNT, CDR2 YYREEE (reference sequence). This CDR3 is 15 amino acids long. The V gene end was trimmed by 0 bases and the J gene end by 5 bases; junction bases not matched to a gene: 7. Here the CDR3 reads CASSLGQGEKYGYTF. CDR3 coding DNA: TGTGCCAGCAGCTTGGGGCAGGGGGAGAAGTATGGCTACACCTTC.

In DNA, the CDR3 is TGCAGCGCAGACAGGGGGTCCGATGAGCAGTTCTTC. Its protein product is CSADRGSDEQFF. The chain combines TRBV29-1 with TRBJ2-1, with 9 bases lining up with TRBD1. V gave up 7 bases and J gave up 8 bases; unmatched junction bases: 6. Germline CDR1 reads SQVTM; CDR2 reads ANQGSEA. The CDR3 spans 12 residues.

As for this clonotype: This may be a read error: a much more frequent sequence differs by one nucleotide. J is TRBJ1-1 and V is TRBV25-1, with D possibly TRBD1 on 5 matching bases. The germline V gene has CDR1 MGHDK and CDR2 SYGVNS. This CDR3 has 15 amino acids. In DNA, the CDR3 is TGTGCCAGCAGCCCCGACCACAGTTCGGGGACTGAAGCTTCCTTT. This codes for CASSPDHSSGTEASF.

The sample holds many counts of this clonotype. V usage is TRBV2 and J usage is TRBJ1-1; D is perhaps TRBD1 (5 bases). CDR3 length equals 14 residues. CDR1 is SNHLY and CDR2 is FYNNEI in the germline V gene. V was clipped by 8 bases and J by 2 bases, with 15 bases between them. The CDR3: CASPPTVANTEAFF. Written as DNA, the CDR3 is TGTGCCAGCCCCCCGACAGTCGCTAACACTGAAGCTTTCTTT.

Notes on this clonotype: Mismatch with germline at one junction end may stem from a read error. The J gene is TRBJ2-7, the V gene TRBV4-1; TRBD1 matches 7 bases. CDR1 is MGHRA and CDR2 is YSYEKL in the germline V gene. This CDR3 spans 15 amino acids. The CDR3 coding sequence is TGCGCCAGCAGCCAACCAGGGGGTCCGACCTACGAGCAGTGCTTC. It is translated as CASSQPGGPTYEQCF.

This clonotype turned up a few times. This chain joins TRBV4-1 and TRBJ2-5, with TRBD1 as a possible D gene (5 bases). Trimming stripped 3 bases from V and 4 bases from J, with 21 bases between. The germline V gene has CDR1 MGHRA and CDR2 YSYEKL. The CDR3 is 17 amino acids. CDR3 bases: TGCGCCAGCAGCCAGGGGCACGGCCCAGGGCGGAGAGAGACCCAGTACTTC. Its protein product is CASSQGHGPGRRETQYF.

The chain combines TRBV7-3 with TRBJ2-5; TRBD1 aligns across 8 bases. The junction had 6 bases not matched to a gene; V was cut back by 3 bases and J by 9 bases. CDR1 is SGHTA, CDR2 FQGTGA, per germline. The length of the CDR3 is 13 residues. CDR3 loop: CASSFGQGTAQYF. DNA for the CDR3: TGTGCCAGCAGCTTTGGACAGGGAACGGCCCAGTACTTC.

The DNA for the CDR3 is TGCGCCAGCAGCTTGAGGACAGGGCAGGGCTACACCTTC. Its translation: CASSLRTGQGYTF. The V gene is TRBV5-1, the J gene TRBJ1-2; 8 bases agree with TRBD1. The ends lost 1 base at V and 8 bases at J; junction bases unmatched: 4. The CDR3 contains 13 residues. Germline V gene sequence: CDR1 SGHRS, CDR2 YFSETQ. Full variable domain (missing parts from reference TRBV5-1 and TRBJ1-2): KAGVTQTPRYLIKTRGQQVTLSCSPISGHRSVSWYQQTPGQGLQFLFEYFSETQRNKGNFPGRFSGRQFSNSRSEMNVSTLELGDSALYLCASSLRTGQGYTFGSGTRLTVV.

The chain combines TRBV7-9 with TRBJ2-7; no firm D call. The CDR3 runs 14 residues. Germline V gene data show CDR1 as SEHNR and CDR2 as FQNEAQ (reference sequence). The V end lost 0 bases, the J end lost 5 bases, and 11 bases lay between the germline ends. The CDR3 DNA is TGTGCCAGCAGCTTAGCGTGGGGTCCCCACGAGCAGTACTTC. Amino acid sequence: CASSLAWGPHEQYF.

The chain uses TRBV7-8 and TRBJ2-5, with TRBD2 matching over 8 bases. This CDR3 is 16 amino acids long. The J segment lost 4 bases and the V segment lost 1 base, leaving 8 bases of the junction unmatched. In germline, CDR1 is SGHVS, CDR2 FQNEAQ. CDR3 bases: TGTGCCAGCAGCTTAGACGAACTAGCGGTCGGAGAGACCCAGTACTTC. As protein: CASSLDELAVGETQYF.

The V and J genes are TRBV7-9 and TRBJ2-7; 14 bases align to TRBD2. The V segment lost 5 bases and the J segment 2 bases; nucleotides outside the gene matches: 11. CDR3 size: 18 residues. Germline CDR1 and CDR2: SEHNR and FQNEAQ (reference sequence). CDR3 region: CASSLGPGTSGGTYEQYF. CDR3 in DNA: TGTGCCAGCAGCCTTGGTCCCGGGACTAGCGGGGGAACCTACGAGCAGTACTTC.

This clonotype was counted a few times. The V and J genes are TRBV7-6 and TRBJ2-3; 8 nucleotides align to TRBD1. The J segment lost 2 bases and the V segment lost 1 base, leaving 11 bases of the junction unmatched. This CDR3 comprises 18 residues. The V gene's germline CDR1 is SGHVS and CDR2 FNYEAQ. Here the CDR3 reads CASSLGVWTGISTDTQYF. For the CDR3, the DNA is TGTGCCAGCAGCTTAGGTGTTTGGACAGGGATTTCCACAGATACGCAGTATTTT.

The sample holds a few counts of this clonotype. The chain carries TRBV19 and TRBJ1-6, with D possibly TRBD1 on 6 matching bases. The V gene lost 4 bases and the J gene lost 8 bases, with 9 bases spanning the gap. Germline V gene lookup returns CDR1 LNHDA and CDR2 SQIVND (reference sequence). The CDR3 covers 13 residues. The CDR3 DNA sequence: TGTGCCAGTAGTACTAACAGGGATTCACCCCTCCACTTT. This sequence encodes CASSTNRDSPLHF.

At least ten counts were recorded for this clonotype. This chain connects TRBV5-1 to TRBJ2-1, with D uncertain. CDR3 length equals 14 residues. Germline values: CDR1 SGHRS, CDR2 YFSETQ. Trimming cost V 0 bases and J 2 bases, with 6 bases left between them. The CDR3 protein is CASSLAVTYNEQFF. The CDR3 nucleotides are TGCGCCAGCAGCTTGGCCGTTACCTACAATGAGCAGTTCTTC. The whole variable domain, filled in from reference TRBV5-1 and TRBJ2-1, reads KAGVTQTPRYLIKTRGQQVTLSCSPISGHRSVSWYQQTPGQGLQFLFEYFSETQRNKGNFPGRFSGRQFSNSRSEMNVSTLELGDSALYLCASSLAVTYNEQFFGPGTRLTVL.

This clonotype came up a few times. In nucleotides, the CDR3 is TGTGCCAGCAGTTCCCAGCGGCAAGGGGCAAAAGAGACCCAGTACTTC. This codes for CASSSQRQGAKETQYF. The chain couples TRBV28 to TRBJ2-5; D is perhaps TRBD1 or TRBD2 (5 bases each). With 4 bases removed from V and 3 bases from J, the gap between germline ends came to 18 bases. The CDR3 totals 16 residues. Germline values: CDR1 MDHEN, CDR2 SYDVKM.

This clonotype was observed many times. V and J are TRBV11-2 and TRBJ1-1, with a possible D match to TRBD1 (5 bases). This CDR3 is 13 amino acids long. Per germline, CDR1 SGHAT and CDR2 FQNNGV. Trimming took 5 bases from V and 10 from J, leaving 17 bases between them. The CDR3 here is CASSKGTVRGAFF. The CDR3 DNA reads as TGTGCCAGCAGCAAAGGGACGGTCCGGGGAGCTTTCTTT.

Many counts were recorded for this clonotype. This rearrangement joins TRBV3-1 to TRBJ1-1; 9 bases fit TRBD1. Germline lookup yields CDR1 LGHDT and CDR2 YNNKEL (reference sequence). This CDR3 has 15 residues. Germline trimming cut 0 bases from V and 8 bases from J; bases unmatched to any gene: 7. The CDR3 sequence: CASSQDLDRGVEAFF. CDR3 in DNA: TGTGCCAGCAGCCAAGATTTGGACAGGGGAGTGGAAGCTTTCTTT.

The DNA for the CDR3 is TGTGCCAGTAGTATAATTGGGACAACATCTGGAAACACCATATATTTT. This codes for CASSIIGTTSGNTIYF. The chain employs TRBV19 and TRBJ1-3; D is possibly TRBD1 (6 bases). Trimming left V 2 bases short and J 1 base short, with 12 bases between. CDR3 length: 16 residues. CDR1 is LNHDA, CDR2 SQIVND, per germline (reference sequence).